One and the same sample provided the 7 T cell receptor beta chains below, sequenced in a study of T cell repertoires in cytomegalovirus infection. TCRdb processed the reads anew with MiXCR; each CDR3 protein has one entry. The table shows over 100,000 distinct CDR3 sequences, with over 9% occurring only once. Their antigen targets remain unknown. Sample: PBMCs, sequenced either directly or after in vitro stimulation (not recorded which). Source of these receptors: a human donor in good health (CMV status not recorded). Some clones in this sample may be carry-over from other donors' samples.

This clonotype was counted many times. V gene TRBV20-1 combines with J gene TRBJ1-2, with TRBD1 identical over 8 bases. The J segment lost 4 bases and the V segment lost 0 bases, leaving 7 bases of the junction unmatched. The V gene's germline CDR1 is DFQATT and CDR2 SNEGSKA (reference sequence). CDR3 length equals 15 residues. The CDR3 region is CSARDATGEAYGYTF. DNA for the CDR3: TGCAGTGCTAGAGATGCGACAGGGGAGGCCTATGGCTACACCTTC.

The V gene is TRBV7-9, the J gene TRBJ1-1; no reliable D call. The germline V gene has CDR1 SEHNR and CDR2 FQNEAQ (reference sequence). Trimming removed 4 bases from V and 4 bases from J, with 10 bases in between. The CDR3 runs 13 residues. The CDR3 spells CASSWDGVTEAFF. The DNA of the CDR3 is TGTGCCAGCAGCTGGGATGGGGTCACTGAAGCTTTCTTT.

The rearrangement links TRBV11-2 to TRBJ1-3; 8 positions match TRBD1. The V gene's germline CDR1 is SGHAT and CDR2 FQNNGV. This CDR3 has 14 residues. V dropped 5 bases and J dropped 7; count of bases not matched to a gene: 7. The CDR3 region has the DNA TGTGCCAGCAGCGTTGGACAGGGTGGCAACACCATATATTTT. It is translated as CASSVGQGGNTIYF.

This clonotype appeared many times. The rearrangement uses TRBV25-1 and TRBJ1-6; D remains ambiguous. V lost 6 bases to trimming and J lost 8 bases, with 11 bases between them. The germline CDR1 and CDR2 sequences are MGHDK and SYGVNS. CDR3 length: 13 amino acids. The CDR3 spells CASSPTADSPLHF. CDR3 coding DNA: TGTGCCAGCAGCCCCACAGCGGATTCACCCCTCCACTTT.

Ten or more counts support this clonotype. The V and J genes are TRBV19 and TRBJ2-7; the D gene is possibly TRBD1 (5 bases). In germline, CDR1 is LNHDA, CDR2 SQIVND (reference sequence). Trimming removed 3 bases at V and 3 bases at J, with 15 bases between. This CDR3 region has 15 residues. The CDR3 sequence is CASSIRRQGIYEQYF. CDR3 DNA: TGTGCCAGTAGTATTAGGCGGCAGGGCATCTACGAGCAGTACTTC.

V gene TRBV27 combines with J gene TRBJ2-7; tentative D call: TRBD2 (6 bases). The germline V gene encodes CDR1 MNHEY and CDR2 SMNVEV (reference sequence). The CDR3 sequence is 14 residues long. Trimming shortened V by 6 bases and J by 6 bases, and 18 bases separated the two germline ends. In DNA, the CDR3 is TGTGCCAGCAGCCAATCAGGCTTCGGGGGCGAGCAGTACTTC. It encodes CASSQSGFGGEQYF.

The chain recombines TRBV7-9 with TRBJ2-7, with 12 bases aligning to TRBD2. The CDR3 is made up of 15 amino acids. Germline CDR1 and CDR2: SEHNR and FQNEAQ (reference sequence). Losses at the gene ends were 5 bases for V and 6 bases for J; bases not matched to a gene: 8. The CDR3 loop reads CASSPASGRALEQYF. Written as DNA, the CDR3 is TGTGCCAGCAGCCCTGCTAGCGGGAGGGCGCTCGAGCAGTACTTC.